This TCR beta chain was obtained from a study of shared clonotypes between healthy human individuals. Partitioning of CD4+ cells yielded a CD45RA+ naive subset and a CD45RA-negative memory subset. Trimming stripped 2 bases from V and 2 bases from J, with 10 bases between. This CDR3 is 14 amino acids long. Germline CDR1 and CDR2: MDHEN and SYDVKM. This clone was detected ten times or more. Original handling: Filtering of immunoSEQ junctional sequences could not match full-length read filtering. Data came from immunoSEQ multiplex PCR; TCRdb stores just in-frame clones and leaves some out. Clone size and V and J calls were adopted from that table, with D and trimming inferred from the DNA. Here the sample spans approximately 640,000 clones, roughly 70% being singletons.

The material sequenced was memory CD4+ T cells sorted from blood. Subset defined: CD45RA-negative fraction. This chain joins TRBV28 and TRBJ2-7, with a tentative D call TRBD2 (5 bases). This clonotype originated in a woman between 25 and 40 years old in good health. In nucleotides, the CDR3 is TGTGCCAGCAGTTTAAGGCACGGGACCTACGAGCAGTACTTC. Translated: CASSLRHGTYEQYF.